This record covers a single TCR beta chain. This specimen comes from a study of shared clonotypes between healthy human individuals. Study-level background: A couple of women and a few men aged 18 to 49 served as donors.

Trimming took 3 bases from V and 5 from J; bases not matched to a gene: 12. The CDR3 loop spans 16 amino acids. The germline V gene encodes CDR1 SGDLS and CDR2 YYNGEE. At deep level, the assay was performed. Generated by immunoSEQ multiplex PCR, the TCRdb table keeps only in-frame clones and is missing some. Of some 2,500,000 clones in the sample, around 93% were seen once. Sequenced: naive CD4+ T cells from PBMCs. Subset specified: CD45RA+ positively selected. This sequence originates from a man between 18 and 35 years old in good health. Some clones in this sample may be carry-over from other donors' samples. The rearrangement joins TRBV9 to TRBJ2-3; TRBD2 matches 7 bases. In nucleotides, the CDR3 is TGTGCCAGCAGCGCAACCTTGGGTGTAGCGGGAGATACGCAGTATTTT. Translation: CASSATLGVAGDTQYF.